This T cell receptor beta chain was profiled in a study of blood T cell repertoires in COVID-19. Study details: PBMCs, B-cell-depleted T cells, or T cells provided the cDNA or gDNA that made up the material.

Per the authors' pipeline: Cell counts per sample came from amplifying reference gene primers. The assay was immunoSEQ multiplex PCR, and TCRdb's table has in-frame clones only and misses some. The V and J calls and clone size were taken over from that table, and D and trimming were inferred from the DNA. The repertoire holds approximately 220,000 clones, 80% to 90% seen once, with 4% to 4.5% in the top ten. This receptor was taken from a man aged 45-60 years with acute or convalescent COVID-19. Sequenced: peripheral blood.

The CDR3 sequence: CASRLPIPGSPNYGYTF. As DNA, the CDR3 is TGTGCAAGTCGCTTACCCATTCCAGGGTCCCCTAACTATGGCTACACCTTC. The rearrangement joins TRBV12-2 to TRBJ1-2; the listed D gene, TRBD1, was not tested against the DNA. TRBV12-2 counts as a pseudogene. CDR3 length: 17 residues.